The entry below gives a single T cell receptor (beta chain) sequence along with its context. The antigen is not known. The repertoire was sequenced with immunoSEQ multiplex PCR; TCRdb's copy has only in-frame clones and lacks some. The table shows some 98,000 clones, with approximately 84% occurring only once. This sample was taken from a study of T cell responses to AZD1222 COVID-19 vaccine. Study-wide results and caveats: Along spike, vaccine-associated CD4 TCRs were found throughout, with dominance at 160-218 and 743-854. At study baseline, merely several AZD1222 recipients were seropositive.

The CDR3 totals 14 residues. Trimming removed 6 bases at V and 9 bases at J, with 15 bases between. The germline V gene encodes CDR1 ENHRY and CDR2 SYGVKD. The source material was peripheral blood, sampled 28 days after the second AZD1222 dose. The chain combines TRBV10-3 with TRBJ1-6; D is undetermined. The source is an adult who received the AZD1222 COVID-19 vaccine. CDR3 residues: CAIRDPKDGSPLHF. CDR3 sequence (DNA): TGTGCCATCAGGGACCCCAAAGATGGTTCACCCCTCCACTTT.